This TCR beta chain was recorded in a study of tumor-infiltrating lymphocytes in primary liver carcinoma. The CDR3 is 13 residues long. CDR1 and CDR2 (germline): MNHNS, SASEGT. The V and J ends lost 6 bases and 11 bases respectively, with 20 bases between them. With a constant-region primer, TCR beta cDNA was made from 500 ng of total RNA. Researchers made the TCR beta libraries by running three nested multiplex PCR rounds with slightly modified ARM-PCR. In the first two PCR rounds, TRBV1-TRBV30 forward primers were paired with a C-beta reverse primer, and each round lasted approximately 9 cycles. TCRdb re-called the multiplex PCR reads with MiXCR, one entry per CDR3 protein. The table includes tens of thousands of distinct CDR3 sequences, roughly 70% detected once. For each extraction, RNA and DNA were obtained together from about 20-30 mg of unsorted bulk tissue.

This TCR was recovered from a man aged 35 to 55 with primary liver carcinoma and hepatitis B virus infection. The chain carries TRBV6-1 and TRBJ2-7; TRBD2 is a possible D gene (5 bases). The source material was liver tumor tissue from sampling region 4. Subset in this sample: tumor region T4, right-lateral pole. CDR3 sequence: CASRERSSYKEYF. The CDR3 region has the DNA TGTGCCAGCAGGGAGCGGAGCTCCTACAAGGAGTACTTC.